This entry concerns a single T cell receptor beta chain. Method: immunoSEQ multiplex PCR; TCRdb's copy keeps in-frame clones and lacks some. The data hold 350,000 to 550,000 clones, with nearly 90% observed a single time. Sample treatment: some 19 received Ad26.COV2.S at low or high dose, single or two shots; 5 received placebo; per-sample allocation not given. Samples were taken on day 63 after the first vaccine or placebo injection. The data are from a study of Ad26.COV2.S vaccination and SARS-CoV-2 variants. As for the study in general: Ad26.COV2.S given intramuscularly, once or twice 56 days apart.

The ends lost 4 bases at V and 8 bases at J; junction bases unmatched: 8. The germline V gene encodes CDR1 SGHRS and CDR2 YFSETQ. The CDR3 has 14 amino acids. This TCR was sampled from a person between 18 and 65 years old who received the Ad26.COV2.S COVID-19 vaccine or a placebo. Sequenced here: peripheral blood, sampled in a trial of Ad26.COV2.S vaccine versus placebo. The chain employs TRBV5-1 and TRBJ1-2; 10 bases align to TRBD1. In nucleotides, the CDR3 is TGCGCCAGCAGCCCGTTCGGGACAGGGGAAGGCTACACCTTC. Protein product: CASSPFGTGEGYTF.